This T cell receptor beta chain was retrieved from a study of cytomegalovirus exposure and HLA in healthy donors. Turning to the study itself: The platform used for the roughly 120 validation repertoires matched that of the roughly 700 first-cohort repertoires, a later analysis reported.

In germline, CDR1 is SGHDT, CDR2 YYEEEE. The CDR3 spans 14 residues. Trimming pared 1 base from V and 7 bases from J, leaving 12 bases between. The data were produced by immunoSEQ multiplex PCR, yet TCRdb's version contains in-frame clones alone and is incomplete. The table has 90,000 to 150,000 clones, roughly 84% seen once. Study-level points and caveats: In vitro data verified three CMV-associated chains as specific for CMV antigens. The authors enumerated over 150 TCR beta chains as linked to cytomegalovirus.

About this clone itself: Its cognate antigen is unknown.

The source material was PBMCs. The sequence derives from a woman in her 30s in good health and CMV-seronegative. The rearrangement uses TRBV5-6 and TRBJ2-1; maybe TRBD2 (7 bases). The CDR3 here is CASSLRGAGNEQFF. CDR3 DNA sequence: TGTGCCAGCAGCTTGCGGGGGGCTGGGAATGAGCAGTTCTTC.